Described below is a single TCR beta chain sequence and its context. Per the original data handling: Cell counts per sample came from amplifying reference gene primers. Assay used: immunoSEQ multiplex PCR; TCRdb lists only in-frame clones, some missing. The DNA was the basis for D and trimming; V, J and clone size are from that table. This sample yields 150,000 to 180,000 clones, of which around 83% are seen a single time; about 12% belongs to the top ten. The data belong to a study of blood T cell repertoires in COVID-19. Turning to the study itself: The samples span acute and convalescent COVID-19 from the United States, Italy and Spain. PBMCs, B-cell-depleted T cells, or T cells provided the cDNA or gDNA that made up the material.

CDR1 is LGHDT and CDR2 is YNNKEL in the germline V gene (reference sequence). Trimming at V came to 4 bases and at J to 5 bases, leaving 9 bases not matched to a gene. This CDR3 is built from 15 residues. The specimen sequenced was peripheral blood. This TCR derives from a woman aged 55-69 years with COVID-19, enrolled during active disease. The chain joins TRBV3-1 (or the pseudogene TRBV3-2) to TRBJ2-5; 8 nucleotides align to TRBD1. This CDR3 is CASSPRQGRQETQYF. CDR3 coding DNA: TGTGCCAGCAGCCCTCGACAGGGGAGACAGGAGACCCAGTACTTC.